The clone carrying this TCR beta chain was seen at least ten times. The antigen is not known. V lost 5 bases to trimming and J lost 4 bases, with 11 bases between them. CDR3 size: 13 residues. Germline V gene sequence: CDR1 SEHNR, CDR2 FQNEAQ (reference sequence). The sample originates from a study of Graves' ophthalmopathy and Graves' hyperthyroidism. As for the study in general: Stable hyperthyroidism was defined by absence of ophthalmopathy within 18 months of follow-up.

Findings and caveats of the study: Most thyroid-expanded clonotypes exceeding 0.001 frequency were also found in blood. Distinction of ophthalmopathy from stable hyperthyroidism by a 13-signature model reached approximately 88% sensitivity and roughly 81% specificity.

The study amplified TCR beta CDR3 regions using RNA transcripts. HTBI primers were employed in first-round RT-PCR, then a second-round multiplex PCR followed. TCRdb re-derived calls from the multiplex PCR reads in MiXCR, one entry per CDR3 protein. The table includes around 1,000,000 distinct CDR3 sequences, roughly two fifths detected once. V and J are TRBV7-9 and TRBJ1-2; D unclear. This clonotype was sampled from an adult man with Graves' hyperthyroidism. Sequencing input: peripheral blood or thyroid tissue (not recorded which). As DNA, the CDR3 is TGTGCCAGCAGCCCAGGACTACTCTATGGCTACACCTTC. Encoded protein: CASSPGLLYGYTF.